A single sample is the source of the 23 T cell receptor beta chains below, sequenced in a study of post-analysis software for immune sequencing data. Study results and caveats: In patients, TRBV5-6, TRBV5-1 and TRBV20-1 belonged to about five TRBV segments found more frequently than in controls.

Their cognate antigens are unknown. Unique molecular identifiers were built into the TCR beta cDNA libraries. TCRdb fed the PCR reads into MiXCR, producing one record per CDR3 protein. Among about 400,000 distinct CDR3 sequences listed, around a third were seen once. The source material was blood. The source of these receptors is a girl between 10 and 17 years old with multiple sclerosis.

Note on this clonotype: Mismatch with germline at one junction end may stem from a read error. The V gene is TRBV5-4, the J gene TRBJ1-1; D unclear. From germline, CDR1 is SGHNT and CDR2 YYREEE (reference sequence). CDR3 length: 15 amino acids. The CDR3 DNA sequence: TGTGCCAGCAGCTCGGAACAACGGCTGAACGCTGAAGCTTTCTTT. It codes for CASSSEQRLNAEAFF.

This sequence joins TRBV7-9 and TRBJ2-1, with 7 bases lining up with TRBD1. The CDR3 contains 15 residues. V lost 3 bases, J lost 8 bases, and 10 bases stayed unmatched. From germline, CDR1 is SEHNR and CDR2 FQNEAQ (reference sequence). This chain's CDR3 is CASSFYDRERDEQFF. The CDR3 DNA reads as TGTGCCAGCAGCTTCTACGACAGGGAGAGGGATGAGCAGTTCTTC.

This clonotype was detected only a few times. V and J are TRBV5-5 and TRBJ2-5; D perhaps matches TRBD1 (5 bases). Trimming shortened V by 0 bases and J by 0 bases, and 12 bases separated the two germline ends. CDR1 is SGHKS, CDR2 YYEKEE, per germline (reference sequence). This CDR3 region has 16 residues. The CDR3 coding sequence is TGTGCCAGCAGCTTGGGCGCAACAGGAAACCAAGAGACCCAGTACTTC. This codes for CASSLGATGNQETQYF. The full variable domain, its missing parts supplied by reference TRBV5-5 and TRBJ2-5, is DAGVTQSPTHLIKTRGQQVTLRCSPISGHKSVSWYQQVLGQGPQFIFQYYEKEERGRGNFPDRFSARQFPNYSSELNVNALLLGDSALYLCASSLGATGNQETQYFGPGTRLLVL.

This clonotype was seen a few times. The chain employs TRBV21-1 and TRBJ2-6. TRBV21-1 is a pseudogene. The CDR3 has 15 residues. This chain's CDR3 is CASRWNAPGANVLTF. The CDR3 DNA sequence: TGTGCCAGCAGATGGAATGCGCCTGGGGCCAACGTCCTGACTTTC.

The CDR3 DNA reads as TGTGCCAGCAGTTACGCGACTAGCGGGGGGGCCGGCGAGCAGTACTTC. The encoded protein is CASSYATSGGAGEQYF. V is TRBV6-6 and J is TRBJ2-5; 14 nucleotides match TRBD2. The J call may not be correct, given that the DNA end is closer to TRBJ2-7. Germline values: CDR1 MNHNY, CDR2 SVGAGI (reference sequence). The CDR3 length is 16 residues.

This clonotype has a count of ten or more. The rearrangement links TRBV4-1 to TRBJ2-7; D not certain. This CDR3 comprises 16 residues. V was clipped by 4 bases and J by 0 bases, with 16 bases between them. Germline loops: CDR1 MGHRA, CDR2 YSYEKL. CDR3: CASSLLPGPSSYEQYF. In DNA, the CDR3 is TGCGCCAGCAGCCTCCTTCCGGGCCCGAGCTCCTACGAGCAGTACTTC.

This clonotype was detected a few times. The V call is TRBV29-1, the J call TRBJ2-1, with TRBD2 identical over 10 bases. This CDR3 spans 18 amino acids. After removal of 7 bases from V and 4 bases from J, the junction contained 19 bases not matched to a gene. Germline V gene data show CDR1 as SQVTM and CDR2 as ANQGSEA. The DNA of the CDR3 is TGCAGCGCTCCTTTGGGACTAGCGTTCACTGGGCTGTACAATGAGCAGTTCTTC. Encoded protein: CSAPLGLAFTGLYNEQFF.

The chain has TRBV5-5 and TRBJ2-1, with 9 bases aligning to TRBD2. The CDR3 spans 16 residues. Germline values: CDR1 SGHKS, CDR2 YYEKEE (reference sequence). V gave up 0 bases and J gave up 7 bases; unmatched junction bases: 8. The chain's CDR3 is CASSLDGGGAGNEQFF. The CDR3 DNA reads TGTGCCAGCAGCTTGGACGGCGGGGGGGCCGGGAATGAGCAGTTCTTC.

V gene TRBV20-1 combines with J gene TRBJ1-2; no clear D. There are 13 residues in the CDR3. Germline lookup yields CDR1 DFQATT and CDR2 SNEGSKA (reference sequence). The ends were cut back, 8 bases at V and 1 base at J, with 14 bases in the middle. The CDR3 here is CSPWPRNNYGYTF. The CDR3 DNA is TGCAGTCCTTGGCCCAGGAATAACTATGGCTACACCTTC.

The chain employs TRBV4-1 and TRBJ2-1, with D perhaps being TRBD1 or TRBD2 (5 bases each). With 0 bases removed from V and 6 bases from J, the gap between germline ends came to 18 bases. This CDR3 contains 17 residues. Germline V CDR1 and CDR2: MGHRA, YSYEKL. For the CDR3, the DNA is TGCGCCAGCAGCCAAGATAAACTAGTATATGACAGCAATGAGCAGTTCTTC. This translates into CASSQDKLVYDSNEQFF.

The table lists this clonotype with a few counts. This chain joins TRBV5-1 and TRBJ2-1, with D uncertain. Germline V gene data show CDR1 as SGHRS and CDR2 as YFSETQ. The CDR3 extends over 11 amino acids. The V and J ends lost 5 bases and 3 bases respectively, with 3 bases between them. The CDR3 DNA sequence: TGCGCCAGCAGGGACTACAATGAGCAGTTCTTC. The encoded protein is CASRDYNEQFF.

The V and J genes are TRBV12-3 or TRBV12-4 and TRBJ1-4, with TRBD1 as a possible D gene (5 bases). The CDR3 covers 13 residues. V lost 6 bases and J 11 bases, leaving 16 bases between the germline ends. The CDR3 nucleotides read TGTGCCAGCAGGGAGGGGATCCGGAGGAAACTGTTTTTT. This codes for CASREGIRRKLFF.

CDR3 sequence reads: CASSQDSTSYNEQFF. Written as DNA, the CDR3 is TGTGCCAGCAGCCAGGACTCCACCTCCTACAATGAGCAGTTCTTC. J is TRBJ2-1 and V is TRBV3-1; D might be TRBD2 (5 bases). Trimming left V 3 bases short and J 0 bases short, with 9 bases between. CDR3 length equals 15 residues. Germline CDR1 reads LGHDT; CDR2 reads YNNKEL (reference sequence).

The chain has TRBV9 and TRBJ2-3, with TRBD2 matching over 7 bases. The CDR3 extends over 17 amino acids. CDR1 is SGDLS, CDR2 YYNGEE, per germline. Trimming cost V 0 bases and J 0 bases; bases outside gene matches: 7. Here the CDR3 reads CASSVGSWGGSTDTQYF. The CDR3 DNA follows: TGTGCCAGCAGCGTAGGTTCTTGGGGGGGTAGCACAGATACGCAGTATTTT.

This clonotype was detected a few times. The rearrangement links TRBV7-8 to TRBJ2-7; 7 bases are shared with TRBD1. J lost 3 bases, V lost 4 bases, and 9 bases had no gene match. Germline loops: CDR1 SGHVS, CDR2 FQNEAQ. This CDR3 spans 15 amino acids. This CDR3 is CASSSEGQSYYEQYF. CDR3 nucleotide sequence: TGTGCCAGCAGCTCAGAGGGACAGTCCTACTACGAGCAGTACTTC.

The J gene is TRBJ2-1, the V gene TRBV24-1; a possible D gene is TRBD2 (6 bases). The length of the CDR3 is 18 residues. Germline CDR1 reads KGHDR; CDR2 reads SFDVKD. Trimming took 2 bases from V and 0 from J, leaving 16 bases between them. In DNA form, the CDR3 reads TGTGCCACCAGTGATTCTCCCCCCGACGGGAGCTCCTACAATGAGCAGTTCTTC. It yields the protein CATSDSPPDGSSYNEQFF.

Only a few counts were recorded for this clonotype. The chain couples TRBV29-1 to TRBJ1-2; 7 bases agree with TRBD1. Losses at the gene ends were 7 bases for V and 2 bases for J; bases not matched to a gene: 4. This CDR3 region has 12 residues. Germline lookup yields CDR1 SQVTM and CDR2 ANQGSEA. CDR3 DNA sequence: TGCAGCGCCCAGGGACAGAACTATGGCTACACCTTC. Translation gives CSAQGQNYGYTF.

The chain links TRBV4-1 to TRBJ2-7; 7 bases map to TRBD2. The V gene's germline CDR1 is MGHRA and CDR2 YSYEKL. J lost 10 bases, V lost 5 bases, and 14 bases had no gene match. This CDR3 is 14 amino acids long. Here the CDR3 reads CASSSPGEGESQYF. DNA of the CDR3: TGCGCCAGCAGCTCCCCCGGGGAGGGAGAGTCACAGTACTTC.

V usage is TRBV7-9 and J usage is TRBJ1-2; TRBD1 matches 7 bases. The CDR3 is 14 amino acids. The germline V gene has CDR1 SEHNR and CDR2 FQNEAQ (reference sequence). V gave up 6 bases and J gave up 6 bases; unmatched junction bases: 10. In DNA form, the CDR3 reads TGTGCCAGCAGGACAGGGTCTTACGACGATGGCTACACCTTC. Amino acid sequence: CASRTGSYDDGYTF.

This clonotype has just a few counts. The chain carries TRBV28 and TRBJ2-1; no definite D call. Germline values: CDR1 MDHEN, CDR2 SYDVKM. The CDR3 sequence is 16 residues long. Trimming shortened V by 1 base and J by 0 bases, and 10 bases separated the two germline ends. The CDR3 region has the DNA TGTGCCAGCAGTTTATCCGTCGTTGGCTCCTACAATGAGCAGTTCTTC. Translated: CASSLSVVGSYNEQFF.

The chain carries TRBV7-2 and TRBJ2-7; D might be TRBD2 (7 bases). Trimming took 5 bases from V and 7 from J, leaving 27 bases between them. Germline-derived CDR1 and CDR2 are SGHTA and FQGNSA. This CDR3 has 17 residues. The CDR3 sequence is CASSADGGRPLGNEQYF. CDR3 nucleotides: TGTGCCAGCAGCGCTGACGGGGGGCGCCCGCTGGGCAATGAGCAGTACTTC. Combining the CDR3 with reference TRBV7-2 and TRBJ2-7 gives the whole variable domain GAGVSQSPSNKVTEKGKDVELRCDPISGHTALYWYRQSLGQGLEFLIYFQGNSAPDKSGLPSDRFSAERTGGSVSTLTIQRTQQEDSAVYLCASSADGGRPLGNEQYFGPGTRLTVT.

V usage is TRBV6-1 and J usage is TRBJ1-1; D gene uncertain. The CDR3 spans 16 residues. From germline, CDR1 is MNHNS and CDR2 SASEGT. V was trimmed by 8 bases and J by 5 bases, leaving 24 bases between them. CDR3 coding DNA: TGTGCCAGCCCAACCGCGTACCCCCGAACCTGGACTGAAGCTTTCTTT. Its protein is CASPTAYPRTWTEAFF.

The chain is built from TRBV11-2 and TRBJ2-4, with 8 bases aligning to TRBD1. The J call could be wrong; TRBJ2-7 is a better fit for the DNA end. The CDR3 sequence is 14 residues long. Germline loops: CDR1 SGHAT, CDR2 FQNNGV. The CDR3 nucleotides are TGTGCCAGCAGTTGGGACAGGCGGCGCTACGAGCAGTACTTC. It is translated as CASSWDRRRYEQYF.